This T cell receptor (beta chain) was captured by sequencing in a study of molecular identifiers for immune sequencing clone quantification. Whole-study results and caveats: Clones that had above 20 RNA copies took up over 99% of effector molecules but under 1% in naive cells.

On this clonotype itself: What it binds is unknown.

In TCRdb, the PCR reads were re-called with MiXCR into one record per CDR3 protein. The profile covers some 650,000 distinct CDR3 sequences, with about 20% appearing a single time and roughly 0.9% taken by the ten largest. V lost 0 bases and J 10 bases, leaving 21 bases between the germline ends. CDR3 length: 16 residues. Germline CDR1 is MGHRA and CDR2 is YSYEKL. Sequenced: naive CD8+ T cells from blood, with Jurkat cell RNA spiked in. Noted subset: FACS-sorted CD8+CD4-CCR7+CD45RA+ naive T cells. The gene calls are TRBV4-1 and TRBJ1-1; maybe TRBD1 (5 bases). The source is a human donor in good health. Some libraries in this study had Jurkat cell RNA spiked in. The CDR3 loop reads CASSQDVGTLRPVAFF. CDR3 sequence (DNA): TGCGCCAGCAGCCAAGACGTAGGGACTCTCCGGCCTGTAGCTTTCTTT.